This section outlines one TCR beta chain sequence together with its context. What antigen it recognizes has not been identified. Nothing much larger sits one base from this clone, and base qualities are not available. The library relied on the immunoSEQ multiplex PCR assay. The source is immuneACCESS, and TCRdb retained only in-frame sequences with V and J called. Part of the clones is not carried over; for the studies checked, unresolved V genes explain less than half of this, and the remainder is unexplained. Here the sample has 150,000 to 170,000 clones; roughly 94% occur a single time. The ten most abundant clones make up approximately 6% of the sample. The CDR3 has 16 amino acids, counting the end cysteine and phenylalanine. CDR3 DNA only is kept here, 48 bases in frame from base 1. V is pruned by 3 bases and J by 0 bases, leaving 7 bases of the junction without a gene match. Sequences KGHSH (CDR1) and LQKENI (CDR2) are obtained from the germline V gene.

The record originates from a study of control samples from healthy donors and cancer patients (TCRdb year 2020). The receptor's source is a man in his forties or fifties in good health. The chain is made from TRBV18 and TRBJ1-1; 7 bases in between match TRBD1. Sequencing used blood. The CDR3 protein is CASSPATGQMNTEAFF. Read as DNA, the sequence is TGTGCCAGCTCACCCGCGACAGGGCAAATGAACACTGAAGCTTTCTTT.